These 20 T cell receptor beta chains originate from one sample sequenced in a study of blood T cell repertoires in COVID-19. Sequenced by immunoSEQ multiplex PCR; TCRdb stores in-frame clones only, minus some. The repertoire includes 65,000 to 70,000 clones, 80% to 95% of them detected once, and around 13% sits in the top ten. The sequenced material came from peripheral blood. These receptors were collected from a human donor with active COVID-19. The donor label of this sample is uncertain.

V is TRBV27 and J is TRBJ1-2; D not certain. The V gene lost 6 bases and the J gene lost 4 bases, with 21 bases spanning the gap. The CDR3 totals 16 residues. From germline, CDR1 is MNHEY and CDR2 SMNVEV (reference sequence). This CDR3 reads CASSSREPVSGYGYTF. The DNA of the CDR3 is TGTGCCAGCAGCTCCCGGGAGCCTGTCTCGGGCTATGGCTACACCTTC.

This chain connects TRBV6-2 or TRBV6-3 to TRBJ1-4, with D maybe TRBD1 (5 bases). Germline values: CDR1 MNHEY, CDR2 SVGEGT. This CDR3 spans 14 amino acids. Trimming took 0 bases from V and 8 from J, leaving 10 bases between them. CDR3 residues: CASSYSPGREKLFF. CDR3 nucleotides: TGTGCCAGCAGTTACTCGCCAGGGCGGGAAAAACTGTTTTTT.

CDR3 amino acids: CASSDREETQYF. CDR3 nucleotides: TGTGCCAGTAGTGACAGGGAAGAGACCCAGTACTTC. The chain carries TRBV19 and TRBJ2-5; TRBD1 matches at 7 bases. This CDR3 region has 12 residues. The V gene's germline CDR1 is LNHDA and CDR2 SQIVND (reference sequence). V lost 5 bases, J lost 3 bases, and 0 bases stayed unmatched.

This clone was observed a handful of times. The CDR3: CASSLGVRRTQYF. The CDR3 nucleotides are TGTGCCAGCAGCCTCGGGGTAAGGCGTACGCAGTATTTT. The V and J genes are TRBV6-5 and TRBJ2-3; weak D call: TRBD2 (5 bases). The germline V gene has CDR1 MNHEY and CDR2 SVGAGI. The V end was cut by 6 bases, the J end by 8 bases, with 15 bases between. CDR3 length equals 13 residues.

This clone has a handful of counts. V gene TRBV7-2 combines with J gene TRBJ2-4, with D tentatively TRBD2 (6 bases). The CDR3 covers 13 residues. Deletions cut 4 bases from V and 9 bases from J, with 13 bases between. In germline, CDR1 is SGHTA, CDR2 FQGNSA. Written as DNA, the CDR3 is TGTGCCAGCAGCTCGGAGGGCCGGGGCATTCAGTACTTC. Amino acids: CASSSEGRGIQYF.

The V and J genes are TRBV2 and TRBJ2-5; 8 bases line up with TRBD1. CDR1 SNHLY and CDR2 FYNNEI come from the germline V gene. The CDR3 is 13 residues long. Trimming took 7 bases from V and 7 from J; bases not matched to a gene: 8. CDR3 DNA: TGTGCCAGCACAGGGGGCAGGAGCGGGACCCAGTACTTC. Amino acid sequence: CASTGGRSGTQYF.

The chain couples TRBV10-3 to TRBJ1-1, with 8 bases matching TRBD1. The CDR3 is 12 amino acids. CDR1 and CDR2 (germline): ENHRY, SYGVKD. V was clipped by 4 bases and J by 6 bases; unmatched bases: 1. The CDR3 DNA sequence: TGTGCCATCAGTGTACAGGGGGCTGAAGCTTTCTTT. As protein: CAISVQGAEAFF.

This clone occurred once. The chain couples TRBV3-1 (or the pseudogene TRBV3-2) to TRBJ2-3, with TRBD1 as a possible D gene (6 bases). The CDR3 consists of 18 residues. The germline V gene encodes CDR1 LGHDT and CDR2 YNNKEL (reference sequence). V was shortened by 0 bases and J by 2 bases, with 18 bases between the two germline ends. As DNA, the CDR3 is TGTGCCAGCAGCCAAGACTTGGGACAAACTGCACTCACAGATACGCAGTATTTT. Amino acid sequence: CASSQDLGQTALTDTQYF.

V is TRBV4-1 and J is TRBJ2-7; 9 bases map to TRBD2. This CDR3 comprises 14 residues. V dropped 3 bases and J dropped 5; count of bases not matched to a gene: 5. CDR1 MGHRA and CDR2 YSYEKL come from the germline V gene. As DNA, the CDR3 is TGCGCCAGCAGCCATAGCGGGAGCACGGACGAGCAGTACTTC. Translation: CASSHSGSTDEQYF.

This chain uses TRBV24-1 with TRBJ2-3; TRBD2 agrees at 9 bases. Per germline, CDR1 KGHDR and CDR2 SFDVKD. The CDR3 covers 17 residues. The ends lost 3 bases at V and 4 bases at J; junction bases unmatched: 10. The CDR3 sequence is CATSDPGLARAPDTQYF. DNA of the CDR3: TGTGCCACCAGTGATCCCGGACTAGCGAGGGCCCCAGATACGCAGTATTTT.

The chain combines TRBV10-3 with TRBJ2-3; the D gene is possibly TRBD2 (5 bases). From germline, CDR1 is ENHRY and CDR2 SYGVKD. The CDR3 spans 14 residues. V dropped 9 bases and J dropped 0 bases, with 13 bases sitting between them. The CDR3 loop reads CAILTGSSTDTQYF. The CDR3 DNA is TGTGCCATTCTAACGGGGAGTAGCACAGATACGCAGTATTTT.

The DNA for the CDR3 is TGCGCCAGCAGTCAGGGAACTAGCGGCTACGAGCAGTACTTC. Its protein is CASSQGTSGYEQYF. V and J are TRBV4-3 and TRBJ2-7; 8 positions match TRBD2. In germline, CDR1 is LGHNA, CDR2 YSLEER. The V segment lost 6 bases and the J segment 3 bases; nucleotides outside the gene matches: 7. The CDR3 totals 14 residues.

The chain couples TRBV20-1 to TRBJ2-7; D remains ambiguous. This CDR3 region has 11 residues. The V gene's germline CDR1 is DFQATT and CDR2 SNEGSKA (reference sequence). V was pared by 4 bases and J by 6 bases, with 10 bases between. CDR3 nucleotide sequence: TGCAGTGCTAAAGGTAGCCTCGAGCAGTACTTC. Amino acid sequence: CSAKGSLEQYF.

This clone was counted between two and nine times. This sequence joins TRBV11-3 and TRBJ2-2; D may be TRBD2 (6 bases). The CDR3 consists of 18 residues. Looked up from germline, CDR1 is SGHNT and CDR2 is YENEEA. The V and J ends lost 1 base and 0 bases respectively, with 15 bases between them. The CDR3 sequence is CASSLGEVDTSNTGELFF. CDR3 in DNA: TGTGCCAGCAGCTTAGGGGAGGTGGATACTTCGAACACCGGGGAGCTGTTTTTT. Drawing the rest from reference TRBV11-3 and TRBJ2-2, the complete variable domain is EAGVVQSPRYKIIEKKQPVAFWCNPISGHNTLYWYLQNLGQGPELLIRYENEEAVDDSQLPKDRFSAERLKGVDSTLKIQPAELGDSAVYLCASSLGEVDTSNTGELFFGEGSRLTVL.

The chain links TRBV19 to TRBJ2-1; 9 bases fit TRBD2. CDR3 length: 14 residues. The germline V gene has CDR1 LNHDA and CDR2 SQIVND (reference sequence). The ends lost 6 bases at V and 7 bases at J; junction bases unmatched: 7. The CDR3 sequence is CASRRVAGANEQFF. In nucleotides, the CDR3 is TGTGCCAGTAGGAGGGTAGCGGGAGCTAATGAGCAGTTCTTC.

CDR3 sequence: CASRRQYHPYEQYF. CDR3 nucleotides: TGTGCCAGCAGAAGACAGTACCATCCCTACGAGCAGTACTTC. The V call is TRBV3-1 (or the pseudogene TRBV3-2), the J call TRBJ2-7, with TRBD1 as a possible D gene (5 bases). Looked up from germline, CDR1 is LGHDT and CDR2 is YNNKEL (reference sequence). Trimming took off 6 bases at V and 2 bases at J, with 14 bases between the two ends. The CDR3 loop spans 14 amino acids.

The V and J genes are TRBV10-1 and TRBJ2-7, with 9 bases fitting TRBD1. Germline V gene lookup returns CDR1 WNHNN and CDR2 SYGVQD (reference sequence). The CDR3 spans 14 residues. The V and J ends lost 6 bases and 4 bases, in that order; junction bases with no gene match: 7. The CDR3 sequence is CASSRDRAMYEQYF. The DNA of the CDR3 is TGCGCCAGCAGCCGGGACAGGGCAATGTACGAGCAGTACTTC.

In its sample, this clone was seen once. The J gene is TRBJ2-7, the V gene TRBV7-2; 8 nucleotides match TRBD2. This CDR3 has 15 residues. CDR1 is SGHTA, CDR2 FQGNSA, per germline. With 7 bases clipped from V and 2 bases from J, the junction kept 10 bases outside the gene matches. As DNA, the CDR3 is TGTGCCAGCACCTCCCCAGCGGGAGCTACCTACGAGCAGTACTTC. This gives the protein CASTSPAGATYEQYF.

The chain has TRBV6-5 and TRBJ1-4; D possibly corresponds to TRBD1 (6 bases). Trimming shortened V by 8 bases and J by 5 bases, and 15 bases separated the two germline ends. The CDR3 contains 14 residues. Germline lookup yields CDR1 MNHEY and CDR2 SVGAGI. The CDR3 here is CASVPDRKNEKLFF. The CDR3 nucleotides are TGTGCCAGCGTCCCGGACAGAAAAAATGAAAAACTGTTTTTT.

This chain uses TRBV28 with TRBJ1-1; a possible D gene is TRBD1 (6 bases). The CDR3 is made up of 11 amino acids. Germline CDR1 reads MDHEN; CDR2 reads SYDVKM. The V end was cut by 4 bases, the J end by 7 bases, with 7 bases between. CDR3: CASSYRDEAFF. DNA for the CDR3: TGTGCCAGCAGTTACAGGGATGAAGCTTTCTTT.